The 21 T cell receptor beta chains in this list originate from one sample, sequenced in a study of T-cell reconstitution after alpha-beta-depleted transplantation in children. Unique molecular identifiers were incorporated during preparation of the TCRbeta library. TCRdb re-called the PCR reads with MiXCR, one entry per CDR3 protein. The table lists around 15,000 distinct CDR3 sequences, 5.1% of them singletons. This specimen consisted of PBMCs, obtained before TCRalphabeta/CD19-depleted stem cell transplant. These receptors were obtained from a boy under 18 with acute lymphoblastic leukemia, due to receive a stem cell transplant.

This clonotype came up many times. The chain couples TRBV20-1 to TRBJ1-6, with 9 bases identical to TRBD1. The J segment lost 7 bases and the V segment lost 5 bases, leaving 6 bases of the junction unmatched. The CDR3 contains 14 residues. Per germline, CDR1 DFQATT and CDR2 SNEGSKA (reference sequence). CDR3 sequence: CSAGKGQGNSPLHF. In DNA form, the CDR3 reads TGCAGTGCTGGTAAGGGACAGGGAAATTCACCCCTCCACTTT.

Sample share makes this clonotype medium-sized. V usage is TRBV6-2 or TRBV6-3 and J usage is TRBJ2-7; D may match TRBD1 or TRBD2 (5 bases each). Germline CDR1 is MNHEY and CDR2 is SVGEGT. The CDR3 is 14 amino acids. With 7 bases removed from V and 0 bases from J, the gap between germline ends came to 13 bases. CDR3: CASTWGTPSYEQYF. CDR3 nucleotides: TGTGCCAGCACCTGGGGGACCCCCTCCTACGAGCAGTACTTC.

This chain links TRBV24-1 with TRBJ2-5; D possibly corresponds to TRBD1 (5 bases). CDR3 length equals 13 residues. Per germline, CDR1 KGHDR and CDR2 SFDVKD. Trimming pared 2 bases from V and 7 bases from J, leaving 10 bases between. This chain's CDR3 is CATSDSSQGTQYF. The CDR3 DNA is TGTGCCACCAGTGATTCGTCTCAGGGGACCCAGTACTTC.

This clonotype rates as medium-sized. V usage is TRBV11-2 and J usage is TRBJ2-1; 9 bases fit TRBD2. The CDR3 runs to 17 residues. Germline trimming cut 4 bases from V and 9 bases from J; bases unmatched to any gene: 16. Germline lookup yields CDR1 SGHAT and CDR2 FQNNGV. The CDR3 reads CASSSTPGTSSAGEQFF. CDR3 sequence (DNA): TGTGCCAGCAGCTCAACACCCGGGACTAGCTCCGCGGGTGAGCAGTTCTTC.

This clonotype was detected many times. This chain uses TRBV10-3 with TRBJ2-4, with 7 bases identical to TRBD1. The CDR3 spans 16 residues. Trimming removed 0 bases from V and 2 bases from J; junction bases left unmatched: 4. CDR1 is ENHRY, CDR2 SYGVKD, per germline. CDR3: CAISESKQGSKNIQYF. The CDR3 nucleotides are TGTGCCATCAGTGAGTCGAAACAGGGGTCCAAAAACATTCAGTACTTC.

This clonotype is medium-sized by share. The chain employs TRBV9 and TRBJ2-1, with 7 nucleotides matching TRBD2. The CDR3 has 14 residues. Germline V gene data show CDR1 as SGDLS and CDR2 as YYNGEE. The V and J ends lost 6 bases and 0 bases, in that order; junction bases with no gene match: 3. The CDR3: CASTWTSSYNEQFF. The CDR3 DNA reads TGTGCCAGCACCTGGACTAGCTCCTACAATGAGCAGTTCTTC.

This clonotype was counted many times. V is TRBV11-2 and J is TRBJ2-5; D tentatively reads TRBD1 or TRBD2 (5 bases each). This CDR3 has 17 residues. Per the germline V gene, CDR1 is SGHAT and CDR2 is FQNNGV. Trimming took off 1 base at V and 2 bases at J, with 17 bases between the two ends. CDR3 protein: CASSLVGPQAAQETQYF. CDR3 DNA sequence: TGTGCCAGCAGCTTAGTGGGACCACAGGCCGCACAAGAGACCCAGTACTTC.

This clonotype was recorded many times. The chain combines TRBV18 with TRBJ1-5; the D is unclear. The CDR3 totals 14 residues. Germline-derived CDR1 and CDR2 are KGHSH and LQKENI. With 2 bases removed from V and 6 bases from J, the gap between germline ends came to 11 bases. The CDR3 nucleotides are TGTGCCAGCTCACCAGGAAGGGCTAGTCAGCCCCAGCATTTT. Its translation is CASSPGRASQPQHF.

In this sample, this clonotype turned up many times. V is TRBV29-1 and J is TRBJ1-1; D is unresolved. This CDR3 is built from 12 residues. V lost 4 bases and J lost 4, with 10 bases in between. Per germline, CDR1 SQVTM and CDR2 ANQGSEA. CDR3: CSVGQASTEAFF. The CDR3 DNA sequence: TGCAGCGTTGGGCAGGCGAGCACTGAAGCTTTCTTT.

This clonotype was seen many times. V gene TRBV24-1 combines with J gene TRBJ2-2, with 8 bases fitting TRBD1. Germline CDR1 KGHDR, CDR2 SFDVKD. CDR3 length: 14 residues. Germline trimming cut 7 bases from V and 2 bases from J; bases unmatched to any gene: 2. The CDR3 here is CATRGQENTGELFF. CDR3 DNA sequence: TGTGCCACCAGGGGACAGGAAAACACCGGGGAGCTGTTTTTT.

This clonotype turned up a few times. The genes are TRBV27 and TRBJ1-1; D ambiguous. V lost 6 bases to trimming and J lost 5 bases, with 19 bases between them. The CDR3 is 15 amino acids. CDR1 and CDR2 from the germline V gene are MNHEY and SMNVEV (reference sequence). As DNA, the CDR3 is TGTGCCAGCAGCCTCACGCGGGGTCGGAGTACTGAAGCTTTCTTT. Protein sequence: CASSLTRGRSTEAFF.

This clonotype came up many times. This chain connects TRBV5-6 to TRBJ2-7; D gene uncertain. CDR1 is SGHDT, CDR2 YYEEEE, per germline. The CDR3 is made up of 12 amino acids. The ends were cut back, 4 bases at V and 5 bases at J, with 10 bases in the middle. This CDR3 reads CASSMLGDEQYF. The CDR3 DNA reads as TGTGCCAGCAGCATGCTTGGGGACGAGCAGTACTTC.

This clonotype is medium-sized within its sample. The CDR3 protein is CASSLARSGQGGSEQYF. The CDR3 DNA reads as TGTGCCAGCAGCTTAGCCCGGTCAGGACAGGGCGGTAGCGAGCAGTACTTC. The chain uses TRBV7-2 and TRBJ2-7; TRBD1 matches 8 bases. In germline, CDR1 is SGHTA, CDR2 FQGNSA. CDR3 length: 17 amino acids. Trimming cost V 0 bases and J 6 bases; bases outside gene matches: 13.

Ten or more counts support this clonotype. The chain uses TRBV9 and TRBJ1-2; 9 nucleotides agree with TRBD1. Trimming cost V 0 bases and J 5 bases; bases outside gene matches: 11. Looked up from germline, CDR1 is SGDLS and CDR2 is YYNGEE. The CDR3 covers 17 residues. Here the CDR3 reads CASSVGTGVAGLYGYTF. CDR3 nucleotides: TGTGCCAGCAGCGTAGGGACAGGGGTCGCAGGACTGTATGGCTACACCTTC.

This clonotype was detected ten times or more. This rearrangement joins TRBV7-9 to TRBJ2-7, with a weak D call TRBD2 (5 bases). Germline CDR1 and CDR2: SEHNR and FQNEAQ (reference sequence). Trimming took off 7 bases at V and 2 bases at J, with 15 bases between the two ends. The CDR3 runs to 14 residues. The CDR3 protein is CASTGDYYPYEQYF. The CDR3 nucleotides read TGTGCCAGCACCGGCGACTACTATCCCTACGAGCAGTACTTC.

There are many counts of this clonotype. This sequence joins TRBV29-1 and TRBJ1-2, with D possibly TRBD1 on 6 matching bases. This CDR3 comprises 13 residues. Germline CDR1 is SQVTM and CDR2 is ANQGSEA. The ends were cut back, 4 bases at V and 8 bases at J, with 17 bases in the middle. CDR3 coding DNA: TGCAGCGTTGCCCATTCGGGGGGCGGGGGCTACACCTTC. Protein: CSVAHSGGGGYTF.

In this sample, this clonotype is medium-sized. The CDR3 DNA follows: TGTGCCAGCAGCGAGACAGGATACGCCGGGGAGCTGTTTTTT. It is translated as CASSETGYAGELFF. The genes are TRBV6-1 and TRBJ2-2, with a weak D call TRBD1 (6 bases). CDR3 length equals 14 residues. V dropped 6 bases and J dropped 6 bases, with 14 bases sitting between them. The germline V gene has CDR1 MNHNS and CDR2 SASEGT.

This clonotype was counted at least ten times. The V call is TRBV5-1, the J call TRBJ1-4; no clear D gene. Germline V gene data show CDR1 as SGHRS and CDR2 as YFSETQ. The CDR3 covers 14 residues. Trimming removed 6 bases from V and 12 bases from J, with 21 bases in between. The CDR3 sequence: CASKYGLGMAELFF. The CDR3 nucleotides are TGCGCCAGCAAGTACGGATTAGGTATGGCGGAACTGTTTTTT.

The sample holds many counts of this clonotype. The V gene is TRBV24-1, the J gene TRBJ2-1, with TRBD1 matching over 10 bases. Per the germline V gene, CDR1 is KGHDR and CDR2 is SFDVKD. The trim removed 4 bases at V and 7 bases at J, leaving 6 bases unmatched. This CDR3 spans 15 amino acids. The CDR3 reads CATSDPRTGGNEQFF. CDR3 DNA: TGTGCCACCAGTGACCCAAGGACAGGGGGAAATGAGCAGTTCTTC.

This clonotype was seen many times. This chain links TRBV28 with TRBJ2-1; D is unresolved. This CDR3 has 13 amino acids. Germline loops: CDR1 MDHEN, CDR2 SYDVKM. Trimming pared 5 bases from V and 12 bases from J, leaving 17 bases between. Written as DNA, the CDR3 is TGTGCCAGCAGTGAACGGATGTTAGGGATGCAGTTCTTC. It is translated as CASSERMLGMQFF.

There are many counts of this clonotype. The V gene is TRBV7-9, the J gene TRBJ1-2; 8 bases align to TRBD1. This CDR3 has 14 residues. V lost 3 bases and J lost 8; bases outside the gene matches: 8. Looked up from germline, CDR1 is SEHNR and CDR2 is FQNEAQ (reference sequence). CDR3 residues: CASSFTQGDRGYTF. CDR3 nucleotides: TGTGCCAGCAGCTTCACCCAGGGGGACAGGGGCTACACCTTC. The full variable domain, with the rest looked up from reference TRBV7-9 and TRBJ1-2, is DTGVSQNPRHKITKRGQNVTFRCDPISEHNRLYWYRQTLGQGPEFLTYFQNEAQLEKSRLLSDRFSAERPKGSFSTLEIQRTEQGDSAMYLCASSFTQGDRGYTFGSGTRLTVV.